This TCR beta chain was identified in a study of OX40 agonist ivuxolimab in advanced cancers. V was pared by 3 bases and J by 0 bases, with 9 bases between. The CDR3 has 15 amino acids. The germline CDR1 and CDR2 sequences are SGHAT and FQNNGV. Clones were read by immunoSEQ multiplex PCR, and TCRdb kept only the in-frame ones, dropping some. Found here are 70,000 to 95,000 clones, about 87% of them singletons; the top ten hold about 0.52%. V usage is TRBV11-2 and J usage is TRBJ1-3; no clear D gene. The sequences come from CD4+ or CD8+ T cells sorted from blood, collected in a trial of the OX40 agonist ivuxolimab. The sequence was collected from an adult with an advanced solid tumor such as melanoma, head and neck, liver or kidney cancer. CDR3 bases: TGTGCCAGCAGCTTGACCGCCAACTCTGGAAACACCATATATTTT. It specifies CASSLTANSGNTIYF.